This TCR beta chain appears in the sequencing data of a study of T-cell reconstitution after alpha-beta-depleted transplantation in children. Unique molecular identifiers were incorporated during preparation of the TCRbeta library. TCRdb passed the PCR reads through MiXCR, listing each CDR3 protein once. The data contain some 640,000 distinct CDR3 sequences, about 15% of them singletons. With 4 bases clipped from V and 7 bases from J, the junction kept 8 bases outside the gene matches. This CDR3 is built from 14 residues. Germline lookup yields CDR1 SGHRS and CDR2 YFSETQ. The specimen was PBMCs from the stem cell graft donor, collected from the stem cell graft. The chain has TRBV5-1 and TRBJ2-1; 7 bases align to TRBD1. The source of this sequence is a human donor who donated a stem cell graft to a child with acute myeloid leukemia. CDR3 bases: TGCGCCAGCAGCCCAGGACAGGTTTCGAATGAGCAGTTCTTC. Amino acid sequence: CASSPGQVSNEQFF.